This T cell receptor beta chain was retrieved from a study of regulatory dendritic cells for organ transplantation. Germline CDR1 SGHTA, CDR2 FQGTGA. The CDR3 extends over 13 amino acids. Trimming cost V 5 bases and J 6 bases, with 10 bases left between them. Overall study findings and caveats: Mature dendritic cells appeared to drive more memory CD8+ clonal expansion than regulatory ones. Between individuals, the alloreactive memory CD8+ T cell pool differed considerably. Memory CD8+ T cells were the most oligoclonal; naive cells were highly diverse.

The assay was immunoSEQ multiplex PCR, and TCRdb's table has in-frame clones only and misses some. The sample shows 20,000 or so clones, roughly 85% of them seen only once. This clone was counted a few times. Its antigen remains unidentified. Allogeneic regulatory or mature dendritic cells were co-cultured for 5 days with CFSE-labeled sorted T cells at 1:10. Memory T cells were CD45RO+, naive were CD45RA+, sorted by FACS. This sequence joins TRBV7-3 and TRBJ2-2, with a tentative D call TRBD2 (5 bases). Sequenced material: naive CD4+ T cells from blood cultured with regulatory dendritic cells. Noted subset: CD45RA+ naive T cells. The clonotype comes from a human donor in good health. In nucleotides, the CDR3 is TGTGCCAGCAGCCCCCGAGGGTCCGGGGAGCTGTTTTTT. Protein: CASSPRGSGELFF.